This entry describes one TCR beta chain. The antigen is unknown. At one boundary the junction diverges from the germline segment, which might be a read error. Three rounds of nested PCR, following a modified ARM-PCR protocol, produced the TCRbeta library. TCRdb reanalysed the multiplex PCR reads using MiXCR and keeps one entry per CDR3 protein. The table lists about 200,000 distinct CDR3 sequences, around 71% of them singletons, with 25% in the top ten. The sample comes from a study of tumor and adjacent non-tumor tissue in lung cancer. Study context: Histology: under 15 adenocarcinoma, a couple of squamous cell carcinoma, 1 small cell lung cancer. Overall study results and limits: TCR diversity was significantly greater in tumor than normal lung tissue.

The template was RNA from unsorted bulk tissue. This CDR3 region has 14 residues. This clonotype was obtained from a man in his sixties with non-small cell lung cancer. The chain has TRBV12-3 or TRBV12-4 and TRBJ2-2, with 9 positions matching TRBD1. Sequencing input: lung tumor tissue. CDR3 coding DNA: TGTGCCAGCAGACAGGGGGCAAGAACCGCGGAGCTATTTTTT. Residues: CASRQGARTAELFF.